One and the same sample provided the 27 T cell receptor beta chains below, sequenced in a study of OX40 agonist ivuxolimab in advanced cancers. The data were produced by immunoSEQ multiplex PCR, yet TCRdb's version contains in-frame clones alone and is incomplete. Among some 18,000 clones listed, roughly 80% were seen once. The material was CD4+ or CD8+ T cells sorted from blood, obtained in a trial of the OX40 agonist ivuxolimab. The receptors shown here come from an adult with an advanced solid tumor such as melanoma, head and neck, liver or kidney cancer.

There are a few counts of this clone. The chain links TRBV2 to TRBJ2-3; no clear D. The CDR3 length is 11 residues. Per the germline V gene, CDR1 is SNHLY and CDR2 is FYNNEI. V gave up 8 bases and J gave up 3 bases, with 6 bases separating them. The CDR3 region has the DNA TGTGCCAGCCGAAGTACAGATACGCAGTATTTT. Protein sequence: CASRSTDTQYF.

The chain recombines TRBV4-2 with TRBJ2-5; possible D gene TRBD2, 5 bases. Trimming left V 1 base short and J 1 base short, with 16 bases between. The CDR3 extends over 17 amino acids. Germline assignment: CDR1 LGHNA and CDR2 YNFKEQ. CDR3 nucleotide sequence: TGTGCCAGCAGCCAAGCTGGCAGCGGAGGTCCCCAAGAGACCCAGTACTTC. This sequence encodes CASSQAGSGGPQETQYF.

The table lists this clone with a few counts. The chain joins TRBV10-3 to TRBJ1-6; 11 nucleotides agree with TRBD1. There are 14 residues in the CDR3. With 6 bases clipped from V and 9 bases from J, the junction kept 4 bases outside the gene matches. Germline assignment: CDR1 ENHRY and CDR2 SYGVKD. This CDR3 is CAIRDRGLGSPLHF. The CDR3 DNA sequence: TGTGCCATCAGGGACAGGGGGCTAGGTTCACCCCTCCACTTT.

V and J are TRBV19 and TRBJ2-7; D is ambiguous. Germline V CDR1 and CDR2: LNHDA, SQIVND (reference sequence). V lost 3 bases, J lost 2 bases, and 11 bases lay in between. This CDR3 is 14 amino acids long. CDR3 nucleotides: TGTGCCAGTAGTATGGACGAGGCTACCTACGAGCAGTACTTC. Its protein product is CASSMDEATYEQYF. The whole variable domain, remainder taken from reference TRBV19 and TRBJ2-7, is DGGITQSPKYLFRKEGQNVTLSCEQNLNHDAMYWYRQDPGQGLRLIYYSQIVNDFQKGDIAEGYSVSREKKESFPLTVTSAQKNPTAFYLCASSMDEATYEQYFGPGTRLTVT.

This chain uses TRBV5-1 with TRBJ2-1; D unclear. The CDR3 totals 12 residues. V lost 4 bases, J lost 5 bases, and 7 bases lay in between. The germline V gene encodes CDR1 SGHRS and CDR2 YFSETQ. This CDR3 is CASSAPDNEQFF. CDR3 DNA sequence: TGCGCCAGCAGCGCGCCGGACAATGAGCAGTTCTTC. The entire variable domain, with the rest obtained from reference TRBV5-1 and TRBJ2-1, is as follows: KAGVTQTPRYLIKTRGQQVTLSCSPISGHRSVSWYQQTPGQGLQFLFEYFSETQRNKGNFPGRFSGRQFSNSRSEMNVSTLELGDSALYLCASSAPDNEQFFGPGTRLTVL.

V gene TRBV7-2 combines with J gene TRBJ2-7; D perhaps matches TRBD2 (5 bases). The CDR3 covers 13 residues. Trimming took off 5 bases at V and 2 bases at J, with 10 bases between the two ends. Per germline, CDR1 SGHTA and CDR2 FQGNSA. CDR3 loop: CASSLTRAYEQYF. In DNA, the CDR3 is TGTGCCAGCAGCCTTACGAGGGCCTACGAGCAGTACTTC.

The chain combines TRBV6-5 with TRBJ2-1, with no clear D. CDR1 is MNHEY and CDR2 is SVGAGI in the germline V gene. V lost 6 bases, J lost 8 bases, and 14 bases lay in between. The CDR3 consists of 13 residues. The CDR3: CASSRAAGDEQFF. The CDR3 bases are TGTGCCAGCAGCCGTGCCGCTGGCGATGAGCAGTTCTTC.

The genes are TRBV5-1 and TRBJ1-1; 7 bases line up with TRBD1. CDR3 length equals 15 residues. Germline V gene data show CDR1 as SGHRS and CDR2 as YFSETQ. The V gene end was trimmed by 4 bases and the J gene end by 6 bases; junction bases not matched to a gene: 12. The CDR3 coding sequence is TGCGCCAGCAGCCTATCACAGGGGACCCGGGCTGAAGCTTTCTTT. Protein product: CASSLSQGTRAEAFF.

In the case of this clone: The junction differs from germline at one of its ends, possibly a read error. The gene calls are TRBV6-6 and TRBJ2-7; 9 bases agree with TRBD2. Germline lookup yields CDR1 MNHNY and CDR2 SVGAGI (reference sequence). The CDR3 covers 14 residues. The CDR3 nucleotides read TGTGCCAGCAGTTCAGCGGGGGGCTCCAACGAGCAGTACTTC. Its protein is CASSSAGGSNEQYF.

The chain carries TRBV12-5 and TRBJ1-2; D gene uncertain. V was clipped by 6 bases and J by 0 bases, with 14 bases between them. Germline loops: CDR1 LGHNT, CDR2 FRNRAP. CDR3 length equals 15 residues. The DNA of the CDR3 is TGTGCTAGTGGGACCAGTCGGCGCACTAACTATGGCTACACCTTC. It encodes CASGTSRRTNYGYTF. The full variable domain, in which reference TRBV12-5 and TRBJ1-2 provide the parts outside the CDR3, is DARVTQTPRHKVTEMGQEVTMRCQPILGHNTVFWYRQTMMQGLELLAYFRNRAPLDDSGMPKDRFSAEMPDATLATLKIQPSEPRDSAVYFCASGTSRRTNYGYTFGSGTRLTVV.

The chain uses TRBV5-4 and TRBJ2-3; tentatively, D is TRBD2 (7 bases). CDR1 is SGHNT, CDR2 YYREEE, per germline (reference sequence). V dropped 3 bases and J dropped 0 bases, with 20 bases sitting between them. The CDR3 consists of 18 residues. CDR3 coding DNA: TGTGCCAGCAGCTCAACCGGCTGGGGGGGCCATAGCACAGATACGCAGTATTTT. Translating gives CASSSTGWGGHSTDTQYF.

The chain joins TRBV4-1 to TRBJ2-3; 10 positions agree with TRBD2. J was trimmed by 8 bases and V by 3 bases; bases with no gene match: 11. CDR3 length: 16 residues. Germline CDR1 is MGHRA and CDR2 is YSYEKL. In nucleotides, the CDR3 is TGCGCCAGCAGCCATGCTAGCGGGGGTGTGTTTGGTACGCAGTATTTT. This translates into CASSHASGGVFGTQYF.

The J gene is TRBJ2-7, the V gene TRBV28; D tentatively reads TRBD1 or TRBD2 (5 bases each). This CDR3 has 18 amino acids. Germline CDR1 reads MDHEN; CDR2 reads SYDVKM. The ends were cut back, 2 bases at V and 3 bases at J, with 23 bases in the middle. The CDR3 DNA reads as TGTGCCAGCAGTTTAAGTGGCGAGTGGGGGATAATTTTCTACGAGCAGTACTTC. It translates to CASSLSGEWGIIFYEQYF.

By proportion, this clone is medium-sized. The rearrangement uses TRBV4-1 and TRBJ1-6, with 7 bases that match TRBD1. The CDR3 is 13 amino acids. CDR1 is MGHRA and CDR2 is YSYEKL in the germline V gene. The trim removed 3 bases at V and 7 bases at J, leaving 0 bases unmatched. The CDR3 protein is CASSQGQNSPLHF. For the CDR3, the DNA is TGCGCCAGCAGCCAGGGACAGAATTCACCCCTCCACTTT.

V usage is TRBV6-1 and J usage is TRBJ1-2; possibly TRBD1 for D (6 bases). Between the trimmed V and J ends, which lost 2 bases and 8 bases, there was a span of 18 bases. CDR3 length equals 15 residues. CDR1 is MNHNS and CDR2 is SASEGT in the germline V gene. The CDR3 here is CASSELDSVLPGYTF. The CDR3 bases are TGTGCCAGCAGTGAATTGGACAGCGTCCTTCCCGGCTACACCTTC.

V usage is TRBV7-9 and J usage is TRBJ2-5; tentative D call: TRBD1 (5 bases). V was pared by 3 bases and J by 5 bases, with 13 bases between. Germline CDR1 and CDR2: SEHNR and FQNEAQ (reference sequence). The CDR3 sequence is 14 residues long. CDR3 residues: CASSFETAMETQYF. The CDR3 DNA is TGTGCCAGCAGCTTCGAGACAGCCATGGAGACCCAGTACTTC.

The chain links TRBV27 to TRBJ2-2; TRBD1 or TRBD2 may be the D gene (6 bases each). The germline V and J ends were trimmed by 10 bases and 4 bases, with 16 bases remaining between them. This CDR3 has 14 amino acids. Germline-derived CDR1 and CDR2 are MNHEY and SMNVEV (reference sequence). CDR3 amino acids: CATSLGGGTGELFF. The CDR3 bases are TGTGCCACTTCGCTGGGGGGCGGCACCGGGGAGCTGTTTTTT.

The CDR3, as DNA: TGTGCCAGTGAAGGGAGTGAAAAACTGTTTTTT. This encodes CASEGSEKLFF. This chain uses TRBV19 with TRBJ1-4; D not resolved. Trimming cost V 8 bases and J 7 bases, with 8 bases left between them. This CDR3 contains 11 residues. CDR1 is LNHDA, CDR2 SQIVND, per germline (reference sequence).

The chain recombines TRBV15 with TRBJ2-7; 7 bases fit TRBD2. Per germline, CDR1 LNHNV and CDR2 YYDKDF (reference sequence). V dropped 5 bases and J dropped 4; count of bases not matched to a gene: 8. CDR3 length equals 14 residues. Written as DNA, the CDR3 is TGTGCCACCAGCCCTCGGGACTACCAATACGAGCAGTACTTC. This codes for CATSPRDYQYEQYF.

This clone was observed a single time. The chain uses TRBV7-9 and TRBJ2-7; TRBD1 agrees at 10 bases. V lost 9 bases to trimming and J lost 5 bases; unmatched junction nucleotides: 4. The CDR3 length is 12 residues. In germline, CDR1 is SEHNR, CDR2 FQNEAQ (reference sequence). The DNA of the CDR3 is TGTGCCAGTGGGACAGGGGTCCACGAGCAGTACTTC. It yields the protein CASGTGVHEQYF.

The DNA of the CDR3 is TGTGCCAGCAGCCCAGGGGTCCGAGTGGGGGGTCTCCAAGAGACCCAGTACTTC. Protein: CASSPGVRVGGLQETQYF. The V and J genes are TRBV9 and TRBJ2-5; D tentatively fits TRBD1 or TRBD2 (6 bases each). The CDR3 is 18 amino acids. Deletions cut 4 bases from V and 1 base from J, with 23 bases between. Germline values: CDR1 SGDLS, CDR2 YYNGEE.

The CDR3 protein is CAWSVGVGADTQYF. CDR3 DNA sequence: TGTGCCTGGAGTGTCGGTGTAGGGGCAGATACGCAGTATTTT. V usage is TRBV30 and J usage is TRBJ2-3; weak D call: TRBD1 (5 bases). CDR3 size: 14 residues. The V and J ends lost 0 bases and 4 bases respectively, with 11 bases between them. Germline V gives CDR1 GTSNPN, CDR2 SVGIG (reference sequence).

There are a few counts of this clone. V and J are TRBV5-1 and TRBJ2-7; TRBD1 agrees at 8 bases. Losses at the gene ends were 5 bases for V and 1 base for J; bases not matched to a gene: 8. Germline loops: CDR1 SGHRS, CDR2 YFSETQ. This CDR3 has 15 residues. This CDR3 is CASRQDRAGSYEQYF. As DNA, the CDR3 is TGCGCCAGCAGACAGGACAGGGCGGGATCCTACGAGCAGTACTTC.

The gene calls are TRBV6-5 and TRBJ2-3; no clear D. Germline assignment: CDR1 MNHEY and CDR2 SVGAGI. V dropped 2 bases and J dropped 2 bases, with 5 bases sitting between them. This CDR3 is 13 amino acids long. CDR3 in amino acids: CASSYQFTDTQYF. The CDR3 DNA is TGTGCCAGCAGTTACCAGTTCACAGATACGCAGTATTTT.

V gene TRBV12-5 combines with J gene TRBJ2-3; D is unclear. V was trimmed by 10 bases and J by 4 bases, leaving 18 bases between them. Germline V gene lookup returns CDR1 LGHNT and CDR2 FRNRAP. This CDR3 is 14 amino acids long. In DNA form, the CDR3 reads TGTGCTACGGCGTTTGGGGTGACCGCAGATACGCAGTATTTT. This sequence encodes CATAFGVTADTQYF.

This chain joins TRBV27 and TRBJ2-1, with a tentative D call TRBD2 (6 bases). V dropped 7 bases and J dropped 0 bases, with 22 bases sitting between them. CDR1 is MNHEY and CDR2 is SMNVEV in the germline V gene (reference sequence). The CDR3 contains 18 residues. The CDR3 coding sequence is TGTGCCAGCAAACCCATGTTAAAGACCGGGAGCTCCTACAATGAGCAGTTCTTC. As protein: CASKPMLKTGSSYNEQFF.

This clone was seen more than once but under ten times. This chain joins TRBV6-4 and TRBJ1-5; D gene unclear. The germline V gene encodes CDR1 MRHNA and CDR2 SNTAGT. This CDR3 has 14 residues. V lost 3 bases and J 2 bases, leaving 8 bases between the germline ends. In DNA, the CDR3 is TGTGCCAGCAGTGAAGGGTCTGGCAATCAGCCCCAGCATTTT. Amino acids: CASSEGSGNQPQHF.